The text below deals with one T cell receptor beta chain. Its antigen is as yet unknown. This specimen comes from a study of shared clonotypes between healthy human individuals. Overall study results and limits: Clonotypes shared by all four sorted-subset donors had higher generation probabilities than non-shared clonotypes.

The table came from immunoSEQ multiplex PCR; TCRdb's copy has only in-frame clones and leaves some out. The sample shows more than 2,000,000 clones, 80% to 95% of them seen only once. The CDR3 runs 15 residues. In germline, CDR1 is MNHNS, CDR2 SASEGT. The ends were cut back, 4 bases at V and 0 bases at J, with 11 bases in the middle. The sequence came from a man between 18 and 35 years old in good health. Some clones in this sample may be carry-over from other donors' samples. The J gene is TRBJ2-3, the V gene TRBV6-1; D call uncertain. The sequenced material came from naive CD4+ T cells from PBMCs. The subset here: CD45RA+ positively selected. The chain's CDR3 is CASSGFRESTDTQYF. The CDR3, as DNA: TGTGCCAGCAGTGGTTTCCGAGAAAGCACAGATACGCAGTATTTT.